These 22 T cell receptor beta chains originate from one sample sequenced in a study of graft-versus-host responses after intestinal transplantation. Repertoires were generated with immunoSEQ multiplex PCR, while TCRdb's copy carries only in-frame clones and drops some. The sample has tens of thousands of clones; around 92% are singletons. These receptors' antigens are unknown. This sample comprised unstimulated CD4+ T cells sorted from spleen or lymph node cells, obtained before transplant. The receptors derive from a human donor who was the organ donor for an intestinal transplant.

This clone was recorded only once. The gene calls are TRBV4-3 and TRBJ1-2, with 7 bases that match TRBD1. Trimming cost V 3 bases and J 4 bases; bases outside gene matches: 5. CDR1 and CDR2 from the germline V gene are LGHNA and YSLEER. CDR3 length equals 14 residues. CDR3 amino acids: CASSHPGQPYGYTF. DNA of the CDR3: TGCGCCAGCAGCCATCCGGGACAGCCCTATGGCTACACCTTC.

The rearrangement joins TRBV6-6 to TRBJ2-3; D call uncertain. The CDR3 length is 16 residues. V was trimmed by 2 bases and J by 3 bases, leaving 15 bases between them. Germline CDR1 reads MNHNY; CDR2 reads SVGAGI (reference sequence). CDR3 in amino acids: CASSYPGRMRTDTQYF. The CDR3 bases are TGTGCCAGCAGTTACCCCGGACGAATGAGGACAGATACGCAGTATTTT.

J is TRBJ1-1 and V is TRBV7-9; a weak D match, TRBD1 (6 bases). Deletions cut 4 bases from V and 1 base from J, with 22 bases between. CDR3 size: 18 residues. Germline CDR1 reads SEHNR; CDR2 reads FQNEAQ (reference sequence). CDR3 coding DNA: TGTGCCAGCAGCTCAAGGGGTGGGGGGGCTGGTAAGAACACTGAAGCTTTCTTT. Amino acids: CASSSRGGGAGKNTEAFF.

This clone came up once. The gene calls are TRBV7-9 and TRBJ2-7; D uncertain. This CDR3 has 15 residues. Per the germline V gene, CDR1 is SEHNR and CDR2 is FQNEAQ (reference sequence). Deletions cut 1 base from V and 7 bases from J, with 17 bases between. CDR3 bases: TGTGCCAGCAGCTTAGAGCTTGGTCCCAAGGAAGAGCAGTACTTC. Translation gives CASSLELGPKEEQYF.

This sequence joins TRBV15 and TRBJ1-3; D gene ambiguous. The CDR3 is made up of 15 amino acids. From germline, CDR1 is LNHNV and CDR2 YYDKDF (reference sequence). V was trimmed by 1 base and J by 4 bases, leaving 11 bases between them. CDR3 sequence reads: CATSRGRIAGNTIYF. CDR3 bases: TGTGCCACCAGCAGAGGGAGGATCGCCGGAAACACCATATATTTT.

J is TRBJ2-2 and V is TRBV6-5; unclear D gene. V lost 0 bases, J lost 2 bases, and 4 bases lay in between. Germline loops: CDR1 MNHEY, CDR2 SVGAGI. The CDR3 runs 14 residues. The CDR3 nucleotides are TGTGCCAGCAGTTACTCGTATAACACCGGGGAGCTGTTTTTT. It encodes CASSYSYNTGELFF.

The J gene is TRBJ1-6, the V gene TRBV7-8; 7 positions agree with TRBD1. The CDR3 extends over 17 amino acids. V lost 2 bases to trimming and J lost 7 bases; unmatched junction nucleotides: 11. Looked up from germline, CDR1 is SGHVS and CDR2 is FQNEAQ. The CDR3 spells CASSLRKGATRNSPLHF. In nucleotides, the CDR3 is TGTGCCAGCAGCTTAAGGAAGGGGGCGACGCGAAATTCACCCCTCCACTTT.

V usage is TRBV7-2 and J usage is TRBJ2-7, with 7 nucleotides matching TRBD1. The germline V gene encodes CDR1 SGHTA and CDR2 FQGNSA. Trimming cost V 3 bases and J 2 bases; bases outside gene matches: 4. CDR3 size: 14 residues. The CDR3 sequence: CASSLGQGAYEQYF. The CDR3 DNA is TGTGCCAGCAGCTTGGGGCAGGGGGCCTACGAGCAGTACTTC. The whole variable domain, remainder taken from reference TRBV7-2 and TRBJ2-7, is GAGVSQSPSNKVTEKGKDVELRCDPISGHTALYWYRQSLGQGLEFLIYFQGNSAPDKSGLPSDRFSAERTGGSVSTLTIQRTQQEDSAVYLCASSLGQGAYEQYFGPGTRLTVT.

This sequence joins TRBV11-3 and TRBJ2-7; D not certain. V was clipped by 1 base and J by 0 bases, with 4 bases between them. The CDR3 has 13 amino acids. CDR1 is SGHNT, CDR2 YENEEA, per germline. The CDR3 spells CASSLAPSYEQYF. DNA of the CDR3: TGTGCCAGCAGCTTAGCCCCCTCCTACGAGCAGTACTTC.

As concerns this clone: One end of the junction fails to match germline, which may point to a read error. The V call is TRBV7-9, the J call TRBJ1-1; a weak D match, TRBD1 (5 bases). Germline CDR1 SEHNR, CDR2 FQNEAQ (reference sequence). The CDR3 sequence is 13 residues long. The CDR3 coding sequence is TGTGCCAGCAGTTTATTTGGAGGGACTGAAGTTTTCTTT. It translates to CASSLFGGTEVFF.

The V gene is TRBV5-1, the J gene TRBJ1-2; 7 bases map to TRBD1. This CDR3 has 16 residues. Trimming at V came to 4 bases and at J to 3 bases, leaving 12 bases not matched to a gene. Germline V gene sequence: CDR1 SGHRS, CDR2 YFSETQ. As DNA, the CDR3 is TGCGCCAGCAGCCCGGAGACAGGGCGCCGATACTATGGCTACACCTTC. It is translated as CASSPETGRRYYGYTF.

This chain joins TRBV5-1 and TRBJ2-5, with 12 bases matching TRBD2. V gave up 0 bases and J gave up 5 bases; unmatched junction bases: 5. The germline CDR1 and CDR2 sequences are SGHRS and YFSETQ. This CDR3 comprises 16 residues. As DNA, the CDR3 is TGCGCCAGCAGCTTGGTGTCTAGCGGGGGGGTCGAGACCCAGTACTTC. This gives the protein CASSLVSSGGVETQYF.

This chain joins TRBV4-1 and TRBJ2-5, with D tentatively TRBD2 (5 bases). This CDR3 has 15 amino acids. Germline assignment: CDR1 MGHRA and CDR2 YSYEKL. V was trimmed by 1 base and J by 1 base, leaving 10 bases between them. In DNA, the CDR3 is TGCGCCAGCAGCCAAGGAGGGTGGGCCCAAGAGACCCAGTACTTC. It encodes CASSQGGWAQETQYF.

The rearrangement joins TRBV7-9 to TRBJ2-2; the D gene is possibly TRBD1 (6 bases). Between the trimmed V and J ends, which lost 3 bases and 7 bases, there was a span of 15 bases. Germline assignment: CDR1 SEHNR and CDR2 FQNEAQ (reference sequence). The CDR3 length is 15 residues. CDR3 protein: CASSLGQGILGELFF. The CDR3 DNA reads TGTGCCAGCAGCTTGGGGCAGGGGATCCTCGGGGAGCTGTTTTTT. The variable domain in full, completed from reference TRBV7-9 and TRBJ2-2, reads DTGVSQNPRHKITKRGQNVTFRCDPISEHNRLYWYRQTLGQGPEFLTYFQNEAQLEKSRLLSDRFSAERPKGSFSTLEIQRTEQGDSAMYLCASSLGQGILGELFFGEGSRLTVL.

The chain employs TRBV9 and TRBJ1-2; D uncertain. Germline lookup yields CDR1 SGDLS and CDR2 YYNGEE. The V gene lost 4 bases and the J gene lost 4 bases, with 26 bases spanning the gap. This CDR3 has 18 residues. The CDR3 nucleotides read TGTGCCAGCAGCACGAGCCCCAACTCGGACGGATTCTCCTATGGCTACACCTTC. Protein sequence: CASSTSPNSDGFSYGYTF.

The CDR3 here is CASSYVRAGEETQYF. The CDR3 DNA sequence: TGCGCCAGCAGCTACGTCCGAGCGGGGGAAGAGACCCAGTACTTC. The V gene is TRBV5-1, the J gene TRBJ2-5, with 8 bases fitting TRBD2. The CDR3 consists of 15 residues. With 3 bases clipped from V and 3 bases from J, the junction kept 7 bases outside the gene matches. The germline V gene has CDR1 SGHRS and CDR2 YFSETQ.

This chain connects TRBV5-4 to TRBJ1-1, with 9 bases fitting TRBD1. The V gene end was trimmed by 4 bases and the J gene end by 4 bases; junction bases not matched to a gene: 8. Germline V gives CDR1 SGHNT, CDR2 YYREEE (reference sequence). This CDR3 is 15 amino acids long. The CDR3 region is CASSVPGQGSTEAFF. In nucleotides, the CDR3 is TGTGCCAGCAGCGTACCGGGACAGGGATCCACTGAAGCTTTCTTT.

On this clone itself: The junction differs from germline at one of its ends, possibly a read error. This chain connects TRBV7-3 to TRBJ2-1; D is unclear. Germline V CDR1 and CDR2: SGHTA, FQGTGA. The CDR3 has 15 amino acids. The CDR3 region is CASSSRRSSFNEQFF. In nucleotides, the CDR3 is TGTGCCAGCAGCTCTAGACGGAGCTCCTTCAATGAGCAGTTCTTC.

The chain is built from TRBV18 and TRBJ2-7; 7 positions agree with TRBD1. This CDR3 spans 15 amino acids. The J segment lost 0 bases and the V segment lost 2 bases, leaving 4 bases of the junction unmatched. Germline assignment: CDR1 KGHSH and CDR2 LQKENI. The CDR3 coding sequence is TGTGCCAGCTCACCAGACAGGGTTCGCTCCTACGAGCAGTACTTC. This translates into CASSPDRVRSYEQYF.

The sample holds one count of this clone. The chain carries TRBV5-5 and TRBJ2-5; TRBD1 aligns across 7 bases. With 7 bases clipped from V and 4 bases from J, the junction kept 13 bases outside the gene matches. The CDR3 has 15 amino acids. Germline V CDR1 and CDR2: SGHKS, YYEKEE (reference sequence). In nucleotides, the CDR3 is TGTGCCAGCGGTACCGGGCAGGGGGTAGGAGAGACCCAGTACTTC. This translates into CASGTGQGVGETQYF.

The CDR3 loop reads CASSSNRGSYNEQFF. Written as DNA, the CDR3 is TGTGCCAGCAGCTCGAACAGGGGTTCCTACAATGAGCAGTTCTTC. The chain combines TRBV7-3 with TRBJ2-1; 7 nucleotides align to TRBD1. The V gene end was trimmed by 4 bases and the J gene end by 1 base; junction bases not matched to a gene: 4. The germline CDR1 and CDR2 sequences are SGHTA and FQGTGA. The CDR3 has 15 amino acids. Based on the CDR3 plus reference TRBV7-3 and TRBJ2-1, the full variable domain is GAGVSQTPSNKVTEKGKYVELRCDPISGHTALYWYRQSLGQGPEFLIYFQGTGAADDSGLPNDRFFAVRPEGSVSTLKIQRTERGDSAVYLCASSSNRGSYNEQFFGPGTRLTVL.

The chain carries TRBV7-9 and TRBJ2-4; D tentatively fits TRBD1 or TRBD2 (6 bases each). This CDR3 spans 14 amino acids. The ends were cut back, 1 base at V and 6 bases at J, with 10 bases in the middle. CDR1 and CDR2 (germline): SEHNR, FQNEAQ (reference sequence). CDR3: CASSLVEGGNIQYF. The CDR3 DNA sequence: TGTGCCAGCAGCTTAGTCGAGGGGGGAAACATTCAGTACTTC.